This entry lists 29 T cell receptor beta chains sequenced from one sample in a study of blood T cell repertoires in COVID-19. Measured with immunoSEQ multiplex PCR; TCRdb has only the in-frame clones, and not every one. The sample carries a few hundred thousand clones, less than 90% recorded once. Sample: peripheral blood. The receptors originated from a woman aged 55-70 years who had recovered from COVID-19.

The chain employs TRBV24-1 and TRBJ2-3; the D gene is possibly TRBD2 (5 bases). Deletions cut 1 base from V and 8 bases from J, with 6 bases between. The CDR3 totals 12 residues. Looked up from germline, CDR1 is KGHDR and CDR2 is SFDVKD. CDR3 loop: CATSDFRGTQYF. The CDR3 coding sequence is TGTGCCACCAGTGATTTTCGGGGTACGCAGTATTTT.

CDR3 sequence (DNA): TGCGCCAGCAGCTTGCCAGGGGCCGAGCAGTACTTC. Translation: CASSLPGAEQYF. The genes are TRBV5-1 and TRBJ2-7; possible D gene TRBD1, 6 bases. The CDR3 is 12 residues long. The V gene's germline CDR1 is SGHRS and CDR2 YFSETQ. V lost 1 base and J lost 6, with 8 bases in between.

This chain joins TRBV14 and TRBJ1-2, with a tentative D call TRBD1 (6 bases). The CDR3 loop spans 15 amino acids. The germline gives CDR1 SGHDN, CDR2 FVKESK. Trimming stripped 0 bases from V and 1 base from J, with 9 bases between. The CDR3 DNA follows: TGTGCCAGCAGCCAAGATCAGGGGTATAACTATGGCTACACCTTC. This translates into CASSQDQGYNYGYTF.

The rearrangement uses TRBV11-1 and TRBJ2-5; perhaps TRBD1 as D (6 bases). Trimming took off 4 bases at V and 0 bases at J, with 15 bases between the two ends. CDR1 is SGHAT, CDR2 FQDESV, per germline (reference sequence). This CDR3 is 16 amino acids long. CDR3 in DNA: TGTGCCAGCAGCTACCGGGACGGGACATACCAAGAGACCCAGTACTTC. Translation: CASSYRDGTYQETQYF.

V is TRBV11-2 and J is TRBJ1-2; 7 nucleotides agree with TRBD1. Germline loops: CDR1 SGHAT, CDR2 FQNNGV. Losses at the gene ends were 10 bases for V and 6 bases for J; bases not matched to a gene: 5. The CDR3 runs 11 residues. The CDR3 reads CATLGQDGYTF. In DNA form, the CDR3 reads TGTGCCACCCTAGGACAGGATGGCTACACCTTC.

The chain joins TRBV6-2 or TRBV6-3 to TRBJ2-1, with TRBD2 matching over 8 bases. The CDR3 consists of 17 residues. V gave up 3 bases and J gave up 0 bases; unmatched junction bases: 7. Germline-derived CDR1 and CDR2 are MNHEY and SVGEGT. The CDR3 loop is CASSYSAGEISYNEQFF. Here the CDR3 DNA reads TGTGCCAGCAGTTATTCAGCGGGGGAGATCTCCTACAATGAGCAGTTCTTC.

This clone is a singleton in its sample. The chain has TRBV5-1 and TRBJ2-2; 7 bases are a match to TRBD1. This CDR3 has 14 amino acids. CDR1 and CDR2 (germline): SGHRS, YFSETQ. V shed 2 bases and J 10 bases; nucleotides not matched to a gene: 8. CDR3 sequence: CASSFERGGEELFF. The CDR3 nucleotides read TGCGCCAGCAGCTTTGAGAGAGGGGGCGAGGAGCTGTTTTTT.

V and J are TRBV7-2 and TRBJ2-5; D is perhaps TRBD1 (6 bases). CDR1 and CDR2 (germline): SGHTA, FQGNSA. The length of the CDR3 is 13 residues. The V end lost 6 bases, the J end lost 4 bases, and 12 bases lay between the germline ends. The DNA for the CDR3 is TGTGCCAGCAGTTATAACAGGGCAGAGACCCAGTACTTC. Translated, it gives CASSYNRAETQYF.

This rearrangement joins TRBV5-1 to TRBJ2-3; D is possibly TRBD1 (6 bases). The V gene lost 4 bases and the J gene lost 9 bases, with 24 bases spanning the gap. The CDR3 sequence is 16 residues long. CDR1 is SGHRS, CDR2 YFSETQ, per germline. The CDR3, as DNA: TGCGCCAGCAGCGGGACCGGGACACCGGACATGATGACGCAGTATTTT. Protein: CASSGTGTPDMMTQYF.

The chain uses TRBV4-2 and TRBJ1-1; D remains unclear. Looked up from germline, CDR1 is LGHNA and CDR2 is YNFKEQ. The CDR3 loop spans 12 amino acids. Trimming shortened V by 1 base and J by 9 bases, and 9 bases separated the two germline ends. This CDR3 is CASSQVREQAFF. The CDR3 DNA reads as TGTGCCAGCAGCCAAGTGAGGGAACAAGCTTTCTTT.

The CDR3 nucleotides read TGTGCCAGCAGTTCCCCAGGGGGGACAGGGGGTGGCTACACCTTC. Translation: CASSSPGGTGGGYTF. The genes are TRBV28 and TRBJ1-2, with 11 bases aligning to TRBD1. V shed 4 bases, J shed 7 bases, and the junction held 8 bases outside the gene matches. Germline CDR1 reads MDHEN; CDR2 reads SYDVKM. The CDR3 covers 15 residues.

The chain links TRBV3-1 (or the pseudogene TRBV3-2) to TRBJ2-5; perhaps TRBD2 as D (6 bases). Deletions cut 7 bases from V and 5 bases from J, with 17 bases between. This CDR3 has 14 residues. Germline CDR1 and CDR2: LGHDT and YNNKEL (reference sequence). The CDR3 protein is CASTPDPGRETQYF. CDR3 nucleotide sequence: TGTGCCAGCACCCCGGACCCTGGGAGGGAGACCCAGTACTTC.

The chain combines TRBV6-5 with TRBJ1-4; possible D gene TRBD1, 6 bases. The CDR3 spans 13 residues. The germline gives CDR1 MNHEY, CDR2 SVGAGI. Trimming took off 8 bases at V and 8 bases at J, with 15 bases between the two ends. Here the CDR3 DNA reads TGTGCCAGCTCGGGACACTTTAGGGAAAAACTGTTTTTT. This sequence encodes CASSGHFREKLFF.

This clone came up once. This chain connects TRBV27 to TRBJ2-3, with D perhaps TRBD1 (6 bases). Per germline, CDR1 MNHEY and CDR2 SMNVEV (reference sequence). Trimming removed 5 bases at V and 2 bases at J, with 11 bases between. This CDR3 contains 14 residues. CDR3 residues: CASSMDSYTDTQYF. The CDR3 region has the DNA TGTGCCAGCAGTATGGACAGTTACACAGATACGCAGTATTTT.

The chain couples TRBV6-2 or TRBV6-3 to TRBJ1-1, with D tentatively TRBD1 (5 bases). The CDR3 spans 14 residues. CDR1 MNHEY and CDR2 SVGEGT come from the germline V gene. Trimming took off 4 bases at V and 1 base at J, with 10 bases between the two ends. Here the CDR3 DNA reads TGTGCCAGCAGTTCCGTCAGGGCGAACACTGAAGCTTTCTTT. Translating gives CASSSVRANTEAFF.

The V and J genes are TRBV19 and TRBJ2-3, with TRBD2 identical over 11 bases. Germline trimming cut 3 bases from V and 6 bases from J; bases unmatched to any gene: 5. Looked up from germline, CDR1 is LNHDA and CDR2 is SQIVND (reference sequence). The CDR3 contains 15 residues. As DNA, the CDR3 is TGTGCCAGTAGTATTATTAGCGGGGGGGCGGATACGCAGTATTTT. Its protein product is CASSIISGGADTQYF.

This chain joins TRBV2 and TRBJ2-3; 13 bases fit TRBD2. CDR3 length: 16 amino acids. J gave up 6 bases and V 5 bases, and 8 bases lay outside the gene matches. In germline, CDR1 is SNHLY, CDR2 FYNNEI. The CDR3 spells CASSYELAGGSDTQYF. Written as DNA, the CDR3 is TGTGCCAGCAGTTACGAACTAGCGGGGGGGTCGGATACGCAGTATTTT. The variable domain in full, with the rest retrieved from reference TRBV2 and TRBJ2-3, is EPEVTQTPSHQVTQMGQEVILRCVPISNHLYFYWYRQILGQKVEFLVSFYNNEISEKSEIFDDQFSVERPDGSNFTLKIRSTKLEDSAMYFCASSYELAGGSDTQYFGPGTRLTVL.

Note on this clone: A much larger clonotype is one base distant, so this may be a read error. The CDR3 sequence is CASRLSGEETQYF. The DNA for the CDR3 is TGTGCCAGCAGACTCAGCGGGGAAGAGACCCAGTACTTC. The chain joins TRBV11-2 to TRBJ2-5, with TRBD2 matching over 7 bases. This CDR3 has 13 residues. The germline V gene encodes CDR1 SGHAT and CDR2 FQNNGV. Trimming took 6 bases from V and 3 from J; bases not matched to a gene: 4.

V gene TRBV11-2 combines with J gene TRBJ2-1; perhaps TRBD2 as D (5 bases). Germline V lookup: CDR1 SGHAT, CDR2 FQNNGV. CDR3 length equals 14 residues. Trimming cost V 4 bases and J 6 bases, with 13 bases left between them. CDR3 loop: CASSSLVPSNEQFF. DNA for the CDR3: TGTGCCAGCAGCTCACTAGTACCAAGCAATGAGCAGTTCTTC. Drawing the rest from reference TRBV11-2 and TRBJ2-1, the complete variable domain is EAGVAQSPRYKIIEKRQSVAFWCNPISGHATLYWYQQILGQGPKLLIQFQNNGVVDDSQLPKDRFSAERLKGVDSTLKIQPAKLEDSAVYLCASSSLVPSNEQFFGPGTRLTVL.

This rearrangement joins TRBV27 to TRBJ2-7; maybe TRBD1 (5 bases). The V end lost 3 bases, the J end lost 2 bases, and 14 bases lay between the germline ends. Germline CDR1 MNHEY, CDR2 SMNVEV (reference sequence). This CDR3 has 15 residues. The CDR3, as DNA: TGTGCCAGCAGTTTCGCAGGGCCCGCGCCCTACGAGCAGTACTTC. Its protein product is CASSFAGPAPYEQYF.

This clone was detected only a few times. The chain couples TRBV7-8 to TRBJ2-5, with D unclear. The V end was cut by 0 bases, the J end by 5 bases, with 7 bases between. The CDR3 is made up of 13 amino acids. Germline V gene sequence: CDR1 SGHVS, CDR2 FQNEAQ. This CDR3 reads CASSLARPETQYF. Here the CDR3 DNA reads TGTGCCAGCAGCTTAGCGCGTCCGGAGACCCAGTACTTC.

The V gene is TRBV7-9, the J gene TRBJ2-7; D possibly corresponds to TRBD1 (7 bases). This CDR3 has 16 amino acids. V gave up 2 bases and J gave up 2 bases, with 16 bases separating them. Per germline, CDR1 SEHNR and CDR2 FQNEAQ (reference sequence). This CDR3 is CASSLQGGGTAYEQYF. The CDR3 DNA reads TGTGCCAGCAGCTTACAAGGAGGCGGGACAGCCTACGAGCAGTACTTC.

The chain recombines TRBV10-1 with TRBJ1-3; the D gene is possibly TRBD1 (5 bases). The CDR3 consists of 15 residues. V lost 9 bases and J 2 bases, leaving 17 bases between the germline ends. Germline CDR1 WNHNN, CDR2 SYGVQD (reference sequence). The CDR3 here is CARTACRGTGNTIYF. Here the CDR3 DNA reads TGCGCCAGAACGGCTTGCCGGGGGACTGGAAACACCATATATTTT.

The chain recombines TRBV19 with TRBJ2-7; D might be TRBD1 (6 bases). CDR3 length: 14 residues. The germline V and J ends were trimmed by 4 bases and 5 bases, with 15 bases remaining between them. Germline CDR1 reads LNHDA; CDR2 reads SQIVND (reference sequence). The CDR3 protein is CASSKGDLVNEQYF. The CDR3 nucleotides are TGTGCCAGTAGTAAGGGGGACCTCGTGAACGAGCAGTACTTC.

The V and J genes are TRBV11-3 and TRBJ2-3; 7 positions match TRBD2. The junction had 7 bases not matched to a gene; V was cut back by 4 bases and J by 6 bases. Germline CDR1 SGHNT, CDR2 YENEEA. This CDR3 region has 14 residues. In nucleotides, the CDR3 is TGTGCCAGCAGCTCCGGGAGCGGGGCGGATACGCAGTATTTT. Encoded protein: CASSSGSGADTQYF. The full variable domain, its missing parts supplied by reference TRBV11-3 and TRBJ2-3, is EAGVVQSPRYKIIEKKQPVAFWCNPISGHNTLYWYLQNLGQGPELLIRYENEEAVDDSQLPKDRFSAERLKGVDSTLKIQPAELGDSAVYLCASSSGSGADTQYFGPGTRLTVL.

V usage is TRBV4-1 and J usage is TRBJ1-5; 8 bases are shared with TRBD1. The V segment lost 1 base and the J segment 6 bases; nucleotides outside the gene matches: 2. Germline V gene lookup returns CDR1 MGHRA and CDR2 YSYEKL. This CDR3 is 14 amino acids long. CDR3 amino acids: CASSQGTGGQPQHF. The CDR3 region has the DNA TGCGCCAGCAGCCAAGGTACAGGGGGTCAGCCCCAGCATTTT.

The chain combines TRBV19 with TRBJ1-5; 8 nucleotides agree with TRBD1. Per the germline V gene, CDR1 is LNHDA and CDR2 is SQIVND (reference sequence). The length of the CDR3 is 15 residues. With 5 bases clipped from V and 6 bases from J, the junction kept 9 bases outside the gene matches. The CDR3 reads CASSSRQGTVQPQHF. The CDR3 DNA reads TGTGCCAGTAGTTCCCGACAGGGGACGGTTCAGCCCCAGCATTTT.

This CDR3 is CASSRTGLGNTIYF. CDR3 in DNA: TGTGCCAGCAGCCGGACAGGGCTTGGAAACACCATATATTTT. This chain connects TRBV6-5 to TRBJ1-3; 8 bases match TRBD1. Germline V gene lookup returns CDR1 MNHEY and CDR2 SVGAGI. J gave up 3 bases and V 6 bases, and 4 bases lay outside the gene matches. The CDR3 is 14 amino acids.

V and J are TRBV7-6 and TRBJ1-3; TRBD1 matches at 7 bases. Germline V gene sequence: CDR1 SGHVS, CDR2 FNYEAQ. CDR3 size: 16 residues. V was pared by 5 bases and J by 2 bases, with 9 bases of the junction left unmatched. In nucleotides, the CDR3 is TGTGCCAGCAGCCCACGACAGGGTGGGACTGGAAACACCATATATTTT. It is translated as CASSPRQGGTGNTIYF.